One and the same sample provided the 2 T cell receptor beta chains below, sequenced in a study of blood T cells in healthy people across ages. With a J-beta primer mix and a sample-barcoded 5' primer, a second PCR ran about 7 to 12 cycles. TCRdb called the 5' RACE reads again in MiXCR, with one record for every CDR3 protein. The sample holds roughly 2 million distinct CDR3 sequences, roughly 49% seen once. Sequenced input: blood. The receptors derive from a woman aged 40 to 50 in good health.

The V and J genes are TRBV5-1 and TRBJ1-2, with TRBD1 as a possible D gene (5 bases). Germline V gene data show CDR1 as SGHRS and CDR2 as YFSETQ. The V and J ends lost 1 base and 0 bases respectively, with 16 bases between them. This CDR3 region has 17 residues. The CDR3 is CASSLNGREGTNYGYTF. In DNA, the CDR3 is TGCGCCAGCAGCTTGAATGGCAGGGAAGGGACTAACTATGGCTACACCTTC.

There are a few counts of this clonotype. The chain couples TRBV12-3 or TRBV12-4 to TRBJ2-1; 8 bases match TRBD2. The CDR3 consists of 14 residues. V lost 4 bases, J lost 4 bases, and 3 bases stayed unmatched. As DNA, the CDR3 is TGTGCCAGCAGTTCCCAGCGGGGGTACAATGAGCAGTTCTTC. It encodes CASSSQRGYNEQFF.